This T cell receptor (beta chain) was recorded in a study of CD8 T cells in Susac syndrome (dated by TCRdb to about 2019). Regarding the complete study: The study used repertoire sequencing to test whether antigen drove CD8+ T cell activation and differentiation in Susac syndrome.

The CDR3 runs 14 residues from the cysteine to the phenylalanine. The sequence is cut down to CDR3 DNA, 42 bases in frame from base 1. Between the V and J ends, shortened by 7 bases and 2 bases respectively, the junction contains 17 bases. Taken from the germline V gene, the CDR1 and CDR2 loops are SQVTM and ANQGSEA. As for this clonotype: The antigen it recognizes is unknown. It has no much larger one-base neighbor in the sample; base qualities were not kept.

Peripheral blood CD8+ and CD4+ T cells from healthy donors, Susac syndrome patients and multiple sclerosis patients were profiled using high-throughput TCR beta sequencing. Treatment-naive patients with stable or active relapsing-remitting disease fulfilling revised McDonald criteria were used as multiple sclerosis controls. Bulk CD8+ and CD4+ T cells were purified by magnetic negative isolation, whereas CD8+ TEMRA cells were enriched by FACS. Blood was drawn into EDTA tubes, processed within 24 hours, and PBMCs were isolated by density gradient centrifugation. PBMCs destined for TCR sequencing were cryopreserved in liquid nitrogen and later thawed in a 37 °C water bath. The sorted or isolated CD4+, CD8+ and CD8+ TEMRA cells reached a purity of at least 90%. RNA was extracted with the RNeasy kit and roughly 0.45 to 1 ug was reverse transcribed using random hexamers. The immunoSEQ multiplex PCR assay, covering 54 Vbeta and 13 Jbeta segments, was used to amplify TCR beta CDR3 regions. Bias from PCR amplification was corrected by using a synthetic template baseline for primer optimization and for computational correction. The paper's data handling went like this. Reads were assigned to V, D and J genes according to IMGT and analyzed in immunoSEQ Analyzer, with only productive sequences retained. Clonality was calculated as one minus the Shannon entropy normalized by log2 of the number of productive unique sequences. Public and private clones were assessed among the 100 most prevalent clones of each patient and control. Clones were defined as Susac-specific if absent from the healthy and MS cohorts, from roughly 1,100 published viral clones and from other ImmuneACCESS disease sequences. TCRdb passed the public sequencing reads through fastp at Q25 and MiXCR, retaining productive beta sequences. Each record represents a unique CDR3 protein, reported with the most common genes and DNA among its rows. What appears here as the V and J calls and clone size reflects TCRdb's work, not the paper's. In all, the sample holds just over 300,000 distinct CDR3 sequences, and roughly 94% of those were seen once. Around 0.07% of the sample is in the top ten clones.

The study at large found these results: The number of individuals in the TCR sequencing and HLA analysis was acknowledged as relatively small.

This TCR was recovered from a human donor with multiple sclerosis. The chain uses TRBV29-1 and TRBJ1-1; tentative D gene TRBD1, with 5 bases matching. Sequencing was carried out using CD4+ T cells from PBMCs. The DNA sequence reads TGCAGCGGGGGACGGTCAGTCTACAACACTGAAGCTTTCTTT. Its protein reads: CSGGRSVYNTEAFF.